This TCR beta chain stems from a study of T cell changes during pregnancy in multiple sclerosis. This CDR3 region has 16 residues. Trimming shortened V by 2 bases and J by 3 bases, and 16 bases separated the two germline ends. Germline CDR1 SEHNR, CDR2 FQNEAQ (reference sequence). Profiled with immunoSEQ multiplex PCR; TCRdb holds only in-frame clones, not every one. The sample holds about 77,000 clones; about 91% are singletons and the top ten take under 2.5%. The chain uses TRBV7-9 and TRBJ2-5, with D hard to call. The TCR was taken from a female donor with multiple sclerosis, enrolled in a pregnancy study. The starting material was peripheral blood, obtained before pregnancy. CDR3 loop: CASSLLLLRRKETQYF. In nucleotides, the CDR3 is TGTGCCAGCAGCTTATTGCTTCTACGGCGGAAAGAGACCCAGTACTTC.